This T cell receptor beta chain originates from a study of a mutant IDH1 vaccine in newly diagnosed glioma. Study background: The first vaccination came 4-6 weeks after radiotherapy alone, or with temozolomide cycles. Every participant had undergone radiotherapy, temozolomide, or both before, and most underwent both.

Turning to this clone: Its specificity is unknown.

The time point denotes: week 11, during vaccination. Each vaccine dose was 300 ug of mutant IDH1 20-mer peptide, with topical imiquimod. The CDR3 spans 14 residues. Germline CDR1 is MDHEN and CDR2 is SYDVKM. V gave up 1 base and J gave up 7 bases, with 11 bases separating them. The data were produced by immunoSEQ multiplex PCR, yet TCRdb's version contains in-frame clones alone and is incomplete. The repertoire holds tens of thousands of clones, 79% seen once, with 8% in the top ten. The material was PBMCs, obtained from a glioma patient whose treatment included an IDH1 peptide vaccine. The chain uses TRBV28 and TRBJ1-5; possible D gene TRBD1, 6 bases. The sequence was collected from a middle-aged man with glioma. The CDR3 coding sequence is TGTGCCAGCAGTTTATCCAGGGGCCTCCAGCCCCAGCATTTT. Translating it yields CASSLSRGLQPQHF.